This TCR beta chain was captured in a study of human T cells and chemical hapten exposure. Study in general: The patch tests put 0.01% DPC on the skin of the upper back and were read 6 days later. Overall study results and limits: Counts of expanded TCRs at PT1 were positively correlated with patch test score.

The ends lost 5 bases at V and 1 base at J; junction bases unmatched: 7. This CDR3 has 15 residues. In germline, CDR1 is SEHNR, CDR2 FQNEAQ (reference sequence). On this clonotype itself: Its target is unknown.

The time point denotes: patch test 1, 2 weeks after DPC sensitization. The treatment was: therapeutic diphenylcyclopropenone sensitization with weekly scalp DPC. Blood draws preceded each patch test application. TCRdb recomputed calls from the RACE reads with MiXCR, one row per CDR3 protein. The sample records tens of thousands of distinct CDR3 sequences, about 9.6% being singletons. The source was whole blood, collected in connection with sensitization to the hapten diphenylcyclopropenone (DPC). The clonotype comes from a woman in her forties with alopecia areata. Some clones in this sample may be carry-over from other donors' samples. The chain recombines TRBV7-9 with TRBJ1-1; 7 bases match TRBD1. CDR3 nucleotides: TGTGCCAGCAGCCGTTCGACAGGGACGAACACTGAAGCTTTCTTT. The encoded protein is CASSRSTGTNTEAFF.